The 30 T cell receptor beta chains given below trace back to one sample, sequenced in a study of persistence of HIV-infected CD4 T cells. The libraries were made with immunoSEQ version 4 in survey mode. Sequencing used immunoSEQ multiplex PCR; TCRdb keeps in-frame clones, though not all of them. Of fewer than 35,000 clones detected, 70% appear once; the ten largest clones hold roughly 1.5%. Overlapping HIV-1 Gag 15-mer peptides at roughly 1 ug per peptide per mL were used. Sorting of responding CD4+ T cells relied on upregulated CD40 ligand together with CD69. These receptors lack a known antigen. The starting material was CD4+ T cells sorted from PBMCs after approximately 20-hour stimulation, obtained from a patient who received antiretroviral therapy. These receptors came from an adult man with HIV who was CMV-seropositive.

The V call is TRBV2, the J call TRBJ1-4; D may be TRBD1 (6 bases). Germline CDR1 and CDR2: SNHLY and FYNNEI. The CDR3 length is 15 residues. The germline V and J ends were trimmed by 8 bases and 0 bases, with 13 bases remaining between them. CDR3 DNA sequence: TGTGCCAGCCACAGGGTATTAACAACTAATGAAAAACTGTTTTTT. The encoded protein is CASHRVLTTNEKLFF.

The V and J genes are TRBV6-5 and TRBJ1-1, with TRBD1 identical over 10 bases. With V trimmed by 7 bases and J by 1 base, 3 bases remained unmatched. The germline CDR1 and CDR2 sequences are MNHEY and SVGAGI. The CDR3 contains 14 residues. The CDR3 sequence: CASNRQGANTEAFF. The CDR3 DNA is TGTGCCAGCAATCGACAGGGGGCGAACACTGAAGCTTTCTTT.

The chain uses TRBV6-5 and TRBJ2-1; TRBD1 or TRBD2 may be the D gene (6 bases each). V was shortened by 7 bases and J by 7 bases, with 20 bases between the two germline ends. Germline values: CDR1 MNHEY, CDR2 SVGAGI. The length of the CDR3 is 15 residues. The CDR3 sequence: CASIKDRRDTNEQFF. CDR3 coding DNA: TGTGCCAGCATCAAAGACAGGAGGGACACAAATGAGCAGTTCTTC.

The chain uses TRBV6-1 and TRBJ1-1; 7 bases match TRBD1. Trimming cost V 2 bases and J 4 bases; bases outside gene matches: 13. This CDR3 contains 17 residues. The germline gives CDR1 MNHNS, CDR2 SASEGT. The CDR3 nucleotides read TGTGCCAGCAGTGAAAGGGCAGGGGGAAGATATAGCACTGAAGCTTTCTTT. This encodes CASSERAGGRYSTEAFF.

The J gene is TRBJ1-3, the V gene TRBV3-1 (or the pseudogene TRBV3-2); weak D call: TRBD1 (6 bases). Germline CDR1 and CDR2: LGHDT and YNNKEL (reference sequence). The CDR3 contains 16 residues. V gave up 3 bases and J gave up 0 bases, with 12 bases separating them. CDR3 protein: CASSQGTRISGNTIYF. CDR3 in DNA: TGTGCCAGCAGCCAGGGGACAAGGATCTCTGGAAACACCATATATTTT.

The chain has TRBV2 and TRBJ1-5; D uncertain. The CDR3 totals 14 residues. The V end lost 8 bases, the J end lost 5 bases, and 16 bases lay between the germline ends. Germline-derived CDR1 and CDR2 are SNHLY and FYNNEI. The CDR3, as DNA: TGTGCCAGCTCCCCGGACCGACAATATCAGCCCCAGCATTTT. It codes for CASSPDRQYQPQHF. Full variable domain (missing parts from reference TRBV2 and TRBJ1-5): EPEVTQTPSHQVTQMGQEVILRCVPISNHLYFYWYRQILGQKVEFLVSFYNNEISEKSEIFDDQFSVERPDGSNFTLKIRSTKLEDSAMYFCASSPDRQYQPQHFGDGTRLSIL.

V gene TRBV2 combines with J gene TRBJ2-2; 7 nucleotides line up with TRBD1. Per germline, CDR1 SNHLY and CDR2 FYNNEI. The CDR3 has 14 amino acids. V trimming: 6 bases; J trimming: 4 bases; junction bases outside the gene matches: 5. Written as DNA, the CDR3 is TGTGCCAGCAGAGACCGGACAGGCACCGGGGAGCTGTTTTTT. Amino acids: CASRDRTGTGELFF.

V and J are TRBV24-1 and TRBJ1-2; 10 nucleotides line up with TRBD1. V was clipped by 7 bases and J by 8 bases; unmatched bases: 12. The CDR3 is 15 amino acids. The germline CDR1 and CDR2 sequences are KGHDR and SFDVKD. The CDR3 DNA reads TGTGCCACCAGAGGCCCCACCGGGACAGGGGAAGGCTACACCTTC. This translates into CATRGPTGTGEGYTF.

The gene calls are TRBV2 and TRBJ2-7; 8 bases align to TRBD1. CDR1 SNHLY and CDR2 FYNNEI come from the germline V gene. V dropped 2 bases and J dropped 4; count of bases not matched to a gene: 7. The CDR3 length is 15 residues. The CDR3 sequence: CASSERQGAGYEQYF. The CDR3 DNA is TGTGCCAGCAGTGAAAGGCAGGGGGCGGGGTACGAGCAGTACTTC. Combining the CDR3 with reference TRBV2 and TRBJ2-7 gives the whole variable domain EPEVTQTPSHQVTQMGQEVILRCVPISNHLYFYWYRQILGQKVEFLVSFYNNEISEKSEIFDDQFSVERPDGSNFTLKIRSTKLEDSAMYFCASSERQGAGYEQYFGPGTRLTVT.

CDR3 region: CASSLGFNQPQHF. CDR3 coding DNA: TGTGCCAGCAGTTTAGGGTTCAATCAGCCCCAGCATTTT. The V and J genes are TRBV12-3 or TRBV12-4 and TRBJ1-5; D uncertain. The V end was cut by 1 base, the J end by 3 bases, with 4 bases between. This CDR3 has 13 amino acids.

The chain is built from TRBV3-1 (or the pseudogene TRBV3-2) and TRBJ1-5; no definite D call. CDR1 is LGHDT, CDR2 YNNKEL, per germline (reference sequence). Trimming left V 8 bases short and J 4 bases short, with 9 bases between. The CDR3 is made up of 12 amino acids. The CDR3 region has the DNA TGTGCCAGCGCGGCGGGAAATCAGCCCCAGCATTTT. Its protein product is CASAAGNQPQHF.

This rearrangement joins TRBV19 to TRBJ1-5, with 12 bases identical to TRBD1. The V and J ends lost 4 bases and 0 bases, in that order; junction bases with no gene match: 7. Germline CDR1 is LNHDA and CDR2 is SQIVND (reference sequence). The CDR3 sequence is 18 residues long. The DNA for the CDR3 is TGTGCCAGTAGTAAGGGACAGGGGGCTTCTAATAGCAATCAGCCCCAGCATTTT. Its protein is CASSKGQGASNSNQPQHF.

V is TRBV4-2 and J is TRBJ2-3, with D unresolved. CDR3 length equals 15 residues. The V end lost 1 base, the J end lost 4 bases, and 12 bases lay between the germline ends. The germline V gene encodes CDR1 LGHNA and CDR2 YNFKEQ. DNA of the CDR3: TGTGCCAGCAGCCAAGGGGCGGCGGCATCAGATACGCAGTATTTT. Encoded protein: CASSQGAAASDTQYF.

This chain joins TRBV3-1 (or the pseudogene TRBV3-2) and TRBJ2-6; D may be TRBD1 (6 bases). The length of the CDR3 is 16 residues. CDR1 LGHDT and CDR2 YNNKEL come from the germline V gene (reference sequence). V lost 6 bases and J lost 4, with 16 bases in between. CDR3: CASRAGRGTGANVLTF. DNA of the CDR3: TGTGCCAGCAGGGCCGGCAGGGGTACCGGGGCCAACGTCCTGACTTTC.

The chain recombines TRBV10-2 with TRBJ1-1; D remains unclear. Trimming shortened V by 0 bases and J by 1 base, and 15 bases separated the two germline ends. Germline V gene data show CDR1 as WSHSY and CDR2 as SAAADI. The CDR3 runs to 17 residues. The CDR3 region has the DNA TGCGCCAGCAGTGAGTCGAATTATGGGTCGGGGAACACTGAAGCTTTCTTT. Its protein product is CASSESNYGSGNTEAFF.

The CDR3 loop is CASSGQGLGSEKLFF. The CDR3 nucleotides are TGTGCCAGCAGTGGACAGGGCCTAGGGTCTGAAAAACTGTTTTTT. This rearrangement joins TRBV2 to TRBJ1-4, with 7 bases fitting TRBD1. CDR1 SNHLY and CDR2 FYNNEI come from the germline V gene. CDR3 length: 15 residues. Germline trimming cut 4 bases from V and 7 bases from J; bases unmatched to any gene: 9. The variable domain in full, completed from reference TRBV2 and TRBJ1-4, reads EPEVTQTPSHQVTQMGQEVILRCVPISNHLYFYWYRQILGQKVEFLVSFYNNEISEKSEIFDDQFSVERPDGSNFTLKIRSTKLEDSAMYFCASSGQGLGSEKLFFGSGTQLSVL.

The chain combines TRBV5-6 with TRBJ1-1, with D maybe TRBD1 (6 bases). The CDR3 spans 12 residues. CDR1 is SGHDT, CDR2 YYEEEE, per germline. The ends were cut back, 2 bases at V and 5 bases at J, with 7 bases in the middle. The CDR3 bases are TGTGCCAGCAGCTTCCAGGGGACTGAAGCTTTCTTT. Translated, it gives CASSFQGTEAFF.

CDR3 in amino acids: CASSDEPGGNTIYF. As DNA, the CDR3 is TGCGCCAGCAGCGATGAACCGGGGGGAAACACCATATATTTT. The chain joins TRBV5-1 to TRBJ1-3, with unresolved D. Germline-derived CDR1 and CDR2 are SGHRS and YFSETQ. The length of the CDR3 is 14 residues. V was pared by 4 bases and J by 4 bases, with 12 bases between.

The chain uses TRBV7-2 and TRBJ1-1; no clear D. The V and J ends lost 6 bases and 1 base respectively, with 3 bases between them. This CDR3 is built from 11 residues. Germline lookup yields CDR1 SGHTA and CDR2 FQGNSA. CDR3 loop: CASSQNTEAFF. For the CDR3, the DNA is TGTGCCAGCAGTCAGAACACTGAAGCTTTCTTT.

This clone was observed once. V usage is TRBV28 and J usage is TRBJ2-7, with D hard to call. CDR1 MDHEN and CDR2 SYDVKM come from the germline V gene. Between the trimmed V and J ends, which lost 3 bases and 8 bases, there was a span of 11 bases. CDR3 size: 12 residues. The CDR3 protein is CASSFLAGKQYF. The DNA of the CDR3 is TGTGCCAGCAGTTTCCTCGCTGGGAAGCAGTACTTC.

This clone was counted a single time. The rearrangement joins TRBV14 to TRBJ2-2; no firm D call. Germline CDR1 and CDR2: SGHDN and FVKESK. Trimming removed 2 bases at V and 5 bases at J, with 6 bases between. The CDR3 consists of 13 residues. CDR3 in amino acids: CASSQLRTGELFF. Written as DNA, the CDR3 is TGTGCCAGCAGCCAACTCCGAACCGGGGAGCTGTTTTTT.

This chain connects TRBV18 to TRBJ2-3; D may be TRBD1 (6 bases). The CDR3 spans 18 residues. The V end lost 1 base, the J end lost 0 bases, and 17 bases lay between the germline ends. CDR1 and CDR2 from the germline V gene are KGHSH and LQKENI. The CDR3 sequence is CASSPLGRQGISTDTQYF. The CDR3 nucleotides read TGTGCCAGCTCACCACTCGGTCGGCAGGGGATAAGCACAGATACGCAGTATTTT.

J is TRBJ1-2 and V is TRBV15; tentatively, D is TRBD1 (5 bases). This CDR3 contains 15 residues. V was shortened by 0 bases and J by 2 bases, with 10 bases between the two germline ends. In germline, CDR1 is LNHNV, CDR2 YYDKDF (reference sequence). This CDR3 reads CATSRDLGGNYGYTF. CDR3 coding DNA: TGTGCCACCAGCAGAGATCTCGGGGGGAACTATGGCTACACCTTC. The full variable domain, with the rest looked up from reference TRBV15 and TRBJ1-2, is DAMVIQNPRYQVTQFGKPVTLSCSQTLNHNVMYWYQQKSSQAPKLLFHYYDKDFNNEADTPDNFQSRRPNTSFCFLDIRSPGLGDTAMYLCATSRDLGGNYGYTFGSGTRLTVV.

This clone turned up a few times. J is TRBJ2-3 and V is TRBV2; the D gene could be TRBD1 or TRBD2 (7 bases each). The V gene lost 2 bases and the J gene lost 2 bases, with 17 bases spanning the gap. This CDR3 region has 17 residues. Per the germline V gene, CDR1 is SNHLY and CDR2 is FYNNEI. The CDR3 nucleotides are TGTGCCAGCAGTGAACAGGGGGGGGAAGGGTTCACAGATACGCAGTATTTT. It specifies CASSEQGGEGFTDTQYF.

The rearrangement links TRBV9 to TRBJ2-1, with 8 bases identical to TRBD1. V lost 0 bases to trimming and J lost 4 bases; unmatched junction nucleotides: 21. This CDR3 is 21 amino acids long. Germline V gives CDR1 SGDLS, CDR2 YYNGEE. The chain's CDR3 is CASSVAEAGGFFLSPYNEQFF. CDR3 DNA: TGTGCCAGCAGCGTAGCTGAGGCAGGGGGCTTTTTCCTTTCGCCTTACAATGAGCAGTTCTTC.

V usage is TRBV3-1 (or the pseudogene TRBV3-2) and J usage is TRBJ1-6, with D perhaps TRBD1 (6 bases). CDR3 size: 13 residues. V lost 4 bases and J lost 14, with 15 bases in between. Germline assignment: CDR1 LGHDT and CDR2 YNNKEL (reference sequence). CDR3 DNA: TGTGCCAGCAGCCTTCACAGGGAGTCGACCCTCCACTTT. Translated: CASSLHRESTLHF.

The chain links TRBV19 to TRBJ1-1; a weak D match, TRBD1 (6 bases). The ends were cut back, 4 bases at V and 7 bases at J, with 19 bases in the middle. The germline V gene encodes CDR1 LNHDA and CDR2 SQIVND (reference sequence). The CDR3 is made up of 15 amino acids. CDR3 coding DNA: TGTGCCAGTAGTACCTTCGGACGGGGGGCGGTTGAAGCTTTCTTT. This gives the protein CASSTFGRGAVEAFF.

This clone has just one count. The J gene is TRBJ1-6, the V gene TRBV7-8; D possibly corresponds to TRBD1 (5 bases). V lost 5 bases, J lost 10 bases, and 15 bases lay in between. The CDR3 covers 14 residues. Germline loops: CDR1 SGHVS, CDR2 FQNEAQ. CDR3 sequence reads: CASSPGGRESPLHF. As DNA, the CDR3 is TGTGCCAGCAGCCCGGGGGGTCGAGAGTCACCCCTCCACTTT. Drawing the rest from reference TRBV7-8 and TRBJ1-6, the complete variable domain is GAGVSQSPRYKVAKRGQDVALRCDPISGHVSLFWYQQALGQGPEFLTYFQNEAQLDKSGLPSDRFFAERPEGSVSTLKIQRTQQEDSAVYLCASSPGGRESPLHFGNGTRLTVT.

The chain uses TRBV28 and TRBJ1-1, with D hard to call. The germline CDR1 and CDR2 sequences are MDHEN and SYDVKM. This CDR3 region has 15 residues. V lost 5 bases, J lost 8 bases, and 21 bases lay in between. CDR3 sequence: CASSPTRTLTSEAFF. The CDR3 DNA follows: TGTGCCAGCAGTCCCACCCGGACGCTTACCTCGGAAGCTTTCTTT. Looking up the rest from reference TRBV28 and TRBJ1-1 gives the full variable domain: DVKVTQSSRYLVKRTGEKVFLECVQDMDHENMFWYRQDPGLGLRLIYFSYDVKMKEKGDIPEGYSVSREKKERFSLILESASTNQTSMYLCASSPTRTLTSEAFFGQGTRLTVV.

J is TRBJ1-1 and V is TRBV7-9; D is possibly TRBD1 (6 bases). The CDR3 consists of 14 residues. Germline lookup yields CDR1 SEHNR and CDR2 FQNEAQ (reference sequence). V lost 5 bases and J lost 5, with 15 bases in between. The CDR3 coding sequence is TGTGCCAGCAGCCCGTTGGGGGCAGGGACTGAAGCTTTCTTT. Its protein product is CASSPLGAGTEAFF.